The 8 T cell receptor beta chains below all came from one sample that was sequenced in a study of a mutant IDH1 vaccine in newly diagnosed glioma. TCRdb's copy holds only in-frame clones and misses some; the assay was immunoSEQ multiplex PCR. The sample carries under 65,000 clones, roughly 80% recorded once. Described time point: baseline, week 1 (first vaccination visit). Treatment: pre-vaccination baseline after standard-of-care therapy. Specimen: PBMCs, collected from a glioma patient treated with radiotherapy, temozolomide or both. Receptors originate from a woman aged 40 to 55 with glioma.

V is TRBV6-1 and J is TRBJ2-3; the D call may be TRBD1 or TRBD2 (6 bases each). V lost 7 bases and J lost 2, with 16 bases in between. The CDR3 sequence is 15 residues long. CDR1 is MNHNS and CDR2 is SASEGT in the germline V gene. The chain's CDR3 is CASTRRGHLTDTQYF. The CDR3 DNA reads TGTGCCAGCACCCGGCGGGGACACCTCACAGATACGCAGTATTTT.

This clone has only a few counts. The chain carries TRBV4-1 and TRBJ1-1, with D tentatively TRBD1 (6 bases). With 7 bases removed from V and 3 bases from J, the gap between germline ends came to 21 bases. The CDR3 extends over 16 amino acids. Germline V gene sequence: CDR1 MGHRA, CDR2 YSYEKL. CDR3: CASKFETGKEDTEAFF. As DNA, the CDR3 is TGCGCCAGCAAATTCGAAACAGGGAAGGAGGACACTGAAGCTTTCTTT.

This clone was observed once. The chain links TRBV6-4 to TRBJ1-1; D not certain. Germline CDR1 MRHNA, CDR2 SNTAGT. CDR3 length equals 13 residues. V lost 4 bases and J 1 base, leaving 7 bases between the germline ends. In DNA form, the CDR3 reads TGTGCCAGCAGTGTAAACTCGAACACTGAAGCTTTCTTT. Translation: CASSVNSNTEAFF.

The chain recombines TRBV29-1 with TRBJ2-5, with 7 positions matching TRBD1. Trimming took 7 bases from V and 5 from J; bases not matched to a gene: 10. The CDR3 is 13 residues long. Germline CDR1 reads SQVTM; CDR2 reads ANQGSEA. CDR3: CSAPTGVGETQYF. CDR3 bases: TGCAGCGCCCCTACAGGGGTGGGTGAGACCCAGTACTTC.

CDR3 amino acids: CASSLNRGRGEKLFF. The CDR3, as DNA: TGTGCCAGCAGCCTCAACAGGGGGCGGGGAGAAAAACTGTTTTTT. The chain employs TRBV7-2 and TRBJ1-4; 9 bases agree with TRBD1. Germline loops: CDR1 SGHTA, CDR2 FQGNSA. J lost 8 bases, V lost 5 bases, and 9 bases had no gene match. CDR3 length: 15 amino acids. Full variable domain (rest looked up from reference TRBV7-2 and TRBJ1-4): GAGVSQSPSNKVTEKGKDVELRCDPISGHTALYWYRQSLGQGLEFLIYFQGNSAPDKSGLPSDRFSAERTGGSVSTLTIQRTQQEDSAVYLCASSLNRGRGEKLFFGSGTQLSVL.

CDR3 nucleotides: TGTGCCAGACCCGGTCCCGGGACAGGGGTGGTTGGTCAGCCCCAGCATTTT. Translation: CARPGPGTGVVGQPQHF. V usage is TRBV19 and J usage is TRBJ1-5; 10 bases fit TRBD1. Germline-derived CDR1 and CDR2 are LNHDA and SQIVND (reference sequence). The CDR3 is 17 residues long. Trimming took 9 bases from V and 6 from J; bases not matched to a gene: 17.

The chain is built from TRBV7-9 and TRBJ1-3; the D gene is possibly TRBD1 (5 bases). Germline V CDR1 and CDR2: SEHNR, FQNEAQ (reference sequence). There are 16 residues in the CDR3. V lost 0 bases, J lost 0 bases, and 9 bases lay in between. The CDR3 sequence is CASSLAGHYSGNTIYF. The CDR3, as DNA: TGTGCCAGCAGCTTAGCCGGACACTACTCTGGAAACACCATATATTTT.

In this sample, this clone turned up a few times. This chain connects TRBV5-1 to TRBJ2-3, with D maybe TRBD2 (5 bases). CDR1 is SGHRS and CDR2 is YFSETQ in the germline V gene. This CDR3 has 14 residues. V lost 4 bases, J lost 3 bases, and 12 bases lay in between. The CDR3 protein is CASSEMGGTDTQYF. The CDR3 coding sequence is TGCGCCAGCAGCGAGATGGGCGGGACAGATACGCAGTATTTT. Complete variable domain (other parts from reference TRBV5-1 and TRBJ2-3): KAGVTQTPRYLIKTRGQQVTLSCSPISGHRSVSWYQQTPGQGLQFLFEYFSETQRNKGNFPGRFSGRQFSNSRSEMNVSTLELGDSALYLCASSEMGGTDTQYFGPGTRLTVL.